These 5 T cell receptor beta chains were all obtained from the same sample, sequenced in a study of shared T cell receptors in the human thymus. Profiling relied on immunoSEQ multiplex PCR, and the TCRdb table lists in-frame clones only, not all of them. The table lists approximately 580,000 clones, 75% to 80% of them singletons, with approximately 0.013% in the top ten. The same data also went into a second study, on human thymus T cells.

Sequenced: thymocytes. Every receptor here comes from a boy in the first two years of life with a congenital heart defect.

V and J are TRBV9 and TRBJ2-1; the D gene is possibly TRBD2 (7 bases). Germline-derived CDR1 and CDR2 are SGDLS and YYNGEE. The CDR3 extends over 13 amino acids. The germline V and J ends were trimmed by 7 bases and 7 bases, with 15 bases remaining between them. Here the CDR3 reads CASQGRETNEQFF. For the CDR3, the DNA is TGTGCCAGCCAGGGGAGGGAGACGAATGAGCAGTTCTTC.

The count of this clone is one. The chain combines TRBV18 with TRBJ1-2; no clear D gene. Per the germline V gene, CDR1 is KGHSH and CDR2 is LQKENI. Trimming shortened V by 6 bases and J by 0 bases, and 14 bases separated the two germline ends. The CDR3 loop spans 15 amino acids. CDR3 coding DNA: TGTGCCAGCTCGCGTTCGAAAGACACTAACTATGGCTACACCTTC. This codes for CASSRSKDTNYGYTF.

The chain has TRBV6-6 and TRBJ1-4; 7 nucleotides agree with TRBD1. In germline, CDR1 is MNHNY, CDR2 SVGAGI (reference sequence). The trim removed 6 bases at V and 3 bases at J, leaving 7 bases unmatched. The CDR3 is 15 residues long. For the CDR3, the DNA is TGTGCCAGCAGACACTGGACAGGACCTAATGAAAAACTGTTTTTT. Protein: CASRHWTGPNEKLFF.

The chain combines TRBV27 with TRBJ2-5, with 9 bases that match TRBD2. Trimming at V came to 5 bases and at J to 11 bases, leaving 6 bases not matched to a gene. Per the germline V gene, CDR1 is MNHEY and CDR2 is SMNVEV (reference sequence). This CDR3 is built from 12 residues. CDR3 in DNA: TGTGCCAGCAGTCCATTAGCGGGGGAGCAGTACTTC. Encoded protein: CASSPLAGEQYF.

The CDR3: CASSPLVSGEAYEQYF. In DNA form, the CDR3 reads TGCGCCAGCAGCCCACTGGTGTCAGGGGAAGCCTACGAGCAGTACTTC. V and J are TRBV5-1 and TRBJ2-7; D might be TRBD1 (6 bases). This CDR3 spans 16 amino acids. Trimming cost V 4 bases and J 2 bases, with 19 bases left between them. Germline CDR1 reads SGHRS; CDR2 reads YFSETQ.